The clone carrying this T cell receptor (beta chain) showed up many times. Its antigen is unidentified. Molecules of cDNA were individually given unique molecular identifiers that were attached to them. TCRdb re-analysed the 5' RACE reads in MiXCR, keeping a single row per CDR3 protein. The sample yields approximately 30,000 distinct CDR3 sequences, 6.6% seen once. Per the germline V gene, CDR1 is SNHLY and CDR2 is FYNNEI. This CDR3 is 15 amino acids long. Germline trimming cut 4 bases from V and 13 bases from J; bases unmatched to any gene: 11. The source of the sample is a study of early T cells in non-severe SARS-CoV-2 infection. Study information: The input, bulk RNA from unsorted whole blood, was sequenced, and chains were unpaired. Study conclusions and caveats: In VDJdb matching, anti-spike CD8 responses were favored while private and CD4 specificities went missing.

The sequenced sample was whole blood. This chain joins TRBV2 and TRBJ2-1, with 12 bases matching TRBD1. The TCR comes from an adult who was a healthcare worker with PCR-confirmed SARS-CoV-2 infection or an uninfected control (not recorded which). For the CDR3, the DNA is TGTGCCAGCAGTGGGGGGACAGGGGGCCCCGTTATTCAGTTCTTC. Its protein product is CASSGGTGGPVIQFF. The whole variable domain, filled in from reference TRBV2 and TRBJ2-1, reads EPEVTQTPSHQVTQMGQEVILRCVPISNHLYFYWYRQILGQKVEFLVSFYNNEISEKSEIFDDQFSVERPDGSNFTLKIRSTKLEDSAMYFCASSGGTGGPVIQFFGPGTRLTVL.